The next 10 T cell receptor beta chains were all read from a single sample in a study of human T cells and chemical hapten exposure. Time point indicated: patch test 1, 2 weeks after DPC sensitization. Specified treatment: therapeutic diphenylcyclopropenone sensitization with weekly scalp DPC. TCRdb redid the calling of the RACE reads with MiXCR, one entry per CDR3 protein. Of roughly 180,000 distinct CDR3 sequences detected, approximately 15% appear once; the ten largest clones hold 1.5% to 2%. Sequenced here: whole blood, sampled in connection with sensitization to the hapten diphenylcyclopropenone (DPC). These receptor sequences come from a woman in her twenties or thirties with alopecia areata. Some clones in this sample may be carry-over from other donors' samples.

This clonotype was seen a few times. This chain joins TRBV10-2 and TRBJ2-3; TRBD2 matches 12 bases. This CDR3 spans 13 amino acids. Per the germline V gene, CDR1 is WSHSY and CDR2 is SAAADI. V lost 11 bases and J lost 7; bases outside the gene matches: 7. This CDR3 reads CASRLAGENTQYF. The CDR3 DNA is TGCGCCTCCCGACTAGCGGGAGAGAATACGCAGTATTTT.

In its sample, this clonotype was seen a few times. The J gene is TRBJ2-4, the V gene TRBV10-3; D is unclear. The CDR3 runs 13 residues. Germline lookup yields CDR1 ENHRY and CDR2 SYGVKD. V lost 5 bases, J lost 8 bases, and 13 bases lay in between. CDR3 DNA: TGTGCCATCAGTATTTCCAGGATCGACATTCAGTACTTC. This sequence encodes CAISISRIDIQYF.

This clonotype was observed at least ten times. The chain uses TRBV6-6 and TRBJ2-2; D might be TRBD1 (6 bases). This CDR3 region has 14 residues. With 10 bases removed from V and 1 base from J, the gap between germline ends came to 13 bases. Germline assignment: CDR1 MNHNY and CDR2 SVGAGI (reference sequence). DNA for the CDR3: TGTGCCACCTTTATAGGGGGGAACACCGGGGAGCTGTTTTTT. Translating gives CATFIGGNTGELFF.

The CDR3 region has the DNA TGTGCCAGCAGTAGGGGGACAGATACCGGGGAGCTGTTTTTT. Its protein product is CASSRGTDTGELFF. The rearrangement links TRBV6-5 to TRBJ2-2; 7 positions agree with TRBD1. The CDR3 has 14 amino acids. V lost 5 bases to trimming and J lost 5 bases; unmatched junction nucleotides: 5. The germline V gene encodes CDR1 MNHEY and CDR2 SVGAGI.

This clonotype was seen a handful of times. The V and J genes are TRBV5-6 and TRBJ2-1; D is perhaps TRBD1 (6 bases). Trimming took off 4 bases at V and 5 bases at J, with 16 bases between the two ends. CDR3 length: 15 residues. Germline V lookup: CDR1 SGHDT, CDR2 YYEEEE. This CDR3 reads CASSRTFSGDNEQFF. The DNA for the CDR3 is TGTGCCAGCAGCCGCACGTTTTCAGGGGACAATGAGCAGTTCTTC.

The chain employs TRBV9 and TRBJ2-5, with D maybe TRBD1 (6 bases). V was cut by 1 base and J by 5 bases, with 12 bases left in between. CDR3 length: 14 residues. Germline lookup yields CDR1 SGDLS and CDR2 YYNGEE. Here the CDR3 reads CASSVTGYGETQYF. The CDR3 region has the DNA TGTGCCAGCAGCGTAACAGGGTACGGGGAGACCCAGTACTTC. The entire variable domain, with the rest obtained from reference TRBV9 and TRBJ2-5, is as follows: DSGVTQTPKHLITATGQRVTLRCSPRSGDLSVYWYQQSLDQGLQFLIQYYNGEERAKGNILERFSAQQFPDLHSELNLSSLELGDSALYFCASSVTGYGETQYFGPGTRLLVL.

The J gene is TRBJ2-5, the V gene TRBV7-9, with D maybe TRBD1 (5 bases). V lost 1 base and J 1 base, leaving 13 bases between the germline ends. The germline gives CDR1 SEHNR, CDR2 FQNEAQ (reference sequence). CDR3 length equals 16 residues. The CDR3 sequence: CASSLVVDSLQETQYF. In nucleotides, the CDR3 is TGTGCCAGCAGCTTAGTTGTAGACAGCCTCCAAGAGACCCAGTACTTC.

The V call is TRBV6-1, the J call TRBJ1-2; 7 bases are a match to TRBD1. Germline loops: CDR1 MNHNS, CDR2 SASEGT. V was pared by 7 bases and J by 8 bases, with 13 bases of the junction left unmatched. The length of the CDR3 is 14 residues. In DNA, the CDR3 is TGTGCCAGCACAGCGGAGTTGACAGGGAGAGGCTACACCTTC. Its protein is CASTAELTGRGYTF.

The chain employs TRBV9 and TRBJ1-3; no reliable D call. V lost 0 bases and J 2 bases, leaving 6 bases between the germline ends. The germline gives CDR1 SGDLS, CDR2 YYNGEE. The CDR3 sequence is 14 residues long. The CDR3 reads CASSVGTAGNTIYF. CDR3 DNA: TGTGCCAGCAGCGTAGGGACGGCTGGAAACACCATATATTTT.

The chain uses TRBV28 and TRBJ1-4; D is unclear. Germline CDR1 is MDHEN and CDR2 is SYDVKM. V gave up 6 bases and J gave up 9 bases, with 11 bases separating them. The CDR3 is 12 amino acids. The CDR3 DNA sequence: TGTGCCAGCAGGCAACTATTGAAAAAACTGTTTTTT. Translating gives CASRQLLKKLFF.